Below are 28 T cell receptor beta chains sequenced from a single sample in a study (dated by TCRdb to 2014 to 2015). Library method: 5' RACE. Sequencing took place on an Illumina MiSeq. TCRdb handled the public reads itself, with Q25 trimming in fastp and clone calling in MiXCR, and kept productive beta chains. Rows with a matching CDR3 protein are joined into one entry that keeps the most common DNA and genes. The sample has about 9,000 distinct CDR3 sequences on record, 40% to 50% of them singletons. In total, the top ten clones hold 2.9% of the sample. Tregs were isolated as CD4+CD25+CD127-/low cells. Sequenced: Tregs sorted from a lymph node. The origin of the receptors is a female donor with breast cancer.

The V gene is TRBV20-1, the J gene TRBJ2-7; D may be TRBD2 (5 bases). CDR3 length: 13 amino acids. Germline values: CDR1 DFQATT, CDR2 SNEGSKA (reference sequence). V was trimmed by 3 bases and J by 1 base, leaving 10 bases between them. Here the CDR3 reads CSASSTRSYEQYF. The CDR3 nucleotides read TGCAGTGCTAGTTCTACTAGATCCTACGAGCAGTACTTC.

This clonotype was observed a handful of times. V is TRBV7-6 and J is TRBJ1-6; tentatively, D is TRBD1 (5 bases). Between the trimmed V and J ends, which lost 5 bases and 5 bases, there was a span of 13 bases. The germline CDR1 and CDR2 sequences are SGHVS and FNYEAQ. This CDR3 is built from 15 residues. The CDR3 region has the DNA TGTGCCAGCAGCCTGGACACCCGGAATAATTCACCCCTCCACTTT. Its protein product is CASSLDTRNNSPLHF.

This rearrangement joins TRBV11-3 to TRBJ2-7, with a tentative D call TRBD2 (6 bases). CDR3 length: 14 amino acids. Per the germline V gene, CDR1 is SGHNT and CDR2 is YENEEA. Trimming left V 5 bases short and J 5 bases short, with 16 bases between. This CDR3 is CASSLRGYGDEQYF. The CDR3 region has the DNA TGTGCCAGCAGCCTCCGGGGGTATGGGGACGAGCAGTACTTC. The variable domain in full, with the rest retrieved from reference TRBV11-3 and TRBJ2-7, is EAGVVQSPRYKIIEKKQPVAFWCNPISGHNTLYWYLQNLGQGPELLIRYENEEAVDDSQLPKDRFSAERLKGVDSTLKIQPAELGDSAVYLCASSLRGYGDEQYFGPGTRLTVT.

A single count supports this clonotype. One end of the junction does not line up with germline, which may come from a read error. The chain combines TRBV6-1 with TRBJ1-1; 7 nucleotides align to TRBD1. This CDR3 has 16 amino acids. Germline CDR1 reads MNHNS; CDR2 reads SASEGT. The CDR3 reads CASSYSTGQVRTEAYF. Written as DNA, the CDR3 is TGTGCCAGCAGTTACTCGACAGGGCAAGTAAGGACTGAAGCTTACTTT.

The chain links TRBV5-6 to TRBJ2-3, with unresolved D. The germline V and J ends were trimmed by 3 bases and 4 bases, with 15 bases remaining between them. The length of the CDR3 is 15 residues. CDR1 SGHDT and CDR2 YYEEEE come from the germline V gene. CDR3 DNA: TGTGCCAGCAGCTCGACCTGGCAGGCCCCAGATACGCAGTATTTT. It yields the protein CASSSTWQAPDTQYF.

This clonotype was counted a single time. The chain employs TRBV5-5 and TRBJ2-7; no clear D. V lost 0 bases and J lost 3, with 13 bases in between. CDR1 is SGHKS, CDR2 YYEKEE, per germline (reference sequence). The CDR3 runs to 15 residues. CDR3 protein: CASSLEQGLYYEQYF. In DNA, the CDR3 is TGTGCCAGCAGCTTGGAACAAGGTTTATACTACGAGCAGTACTTC.

This clonotype was seen a few times. The rearrangement uses TRBV4-1 and TRBJ2-7; a possible D gene is TRBD1 (6 bases). CDR3 length equals 11 residues. Trimming cost V 4 bases and J 11 bases, with 12 bases left between them. Looked up from germline, CDR1 is MGHRA and CDR2 is YSYEKL. CDR3: CASSPRQEEYF. Written as DNA, the CDR3 is TGCGCCAGCAGCCCGAGACAGGAAGAGTACTTC.

The chain links TRBV7-6 to TRBJ1-1; D perhaps matches TRBD1 (5 bases). The germline V gene has CDR1 SGHVS and CDR2 FNYEAQ. The CDR3 extends over 21 amino acids. Trimming removed 7 bases at V and 4 bases at J, with 37 bases between. The DNA of the CDR3 is TGTGCCAGCACGCCTCAACGCAGAGTACATGGGGGACCCACTGGGGGCACTGAAGCTTTCTTT. It encodes CASTPQRRVHGGPTGGTEAFF.

This clonotype was observed a few times. J is TRBJ1-6 and V is TRBV5-6, with D perhaps TRBD1 (6 bases). Germline assignment: CDR1 SGHDT and CDR2 YYEEEE. Trimming left V 5 bases short and J 10 bases short, with 13 bases between. The CDR3 is 13 amino acids. CDR3 loop: CASSYPGDSPLHF. CDR3 nucleotides: TGTGCCAGCAGTTACCCAGGGGACTCACCCCTCCACTTT.

This clonotype is a singleton in its sample. The chain uses TRBV7-6 and TRBJ1-1; D not certain. CDR1 and CDR2 (germline): SGHVS, FNYEAQ. V dropped 0 bases and J dropped 4 bases, with 12 bases sitting between them. This CDR3 comprises 15 residues. The CDR3 spells CASSLALGSSTEAFF. The CDR3, as DNA: TGTGCCAGCAGCTTAGCGCTGGGCAGTAGCACTGAAGCTTTCTTT.

The rearrangement joins TRBV6-5 to TRBJ2-7; possibly TRBD1 or TRBD2 for D (6 bases each). Germline V lookup: CDR1 MNHEY, CDR2 SVGAGI. The CDR3 is made up of 14 amino acids. Trimming pared 6 bases from V and 5 bases from J, leaving 17 bases between. The CDR3 protein is CASRYKGGANEQYF. CDR3 nucleotides: TGTGCCAGCAGGTACAAGGGGGGTGCAAACGAGCAGTACTTC.

This clonotype was observed a single time. One junction end disagrees with the germline gene, perhaps due to a read error. This chain joins TRBV6-5 and TRBJ2-7; D may correspond to TRBD1 or TRBD2 (5 bases each). The CDR3 has 14 amino acids. CDR1 and CDR2 (germline): MNHEY, SVGAGI. The CDR3 loop reads CANSYFSGTSEQYF. For the CDR3, the DNA is TGTGCCAACAGTTATTTTTCAGGGACGAGCGAGCAGTACTTC.

V usage is TRBV6-5 and J usage is TRBJ2-3; D not resolved. The CDR3 extends over 12 amino acids. Germline assignment: CDR1 MNHEY and CDR2 SVGAGI. V dropped 7 bases and J dropped 2 bases, with 7 bases sitting between them. CDR3 amino acids: CASIGATDTQYF. CDR3 bases: TGTGCCAGCATTGGTGCCACAGATACGCAGTATTTT.

As concerns this clonotype: The conserved phenylalanine or tryptophan normally closing the CDR3 is absent here, so this likely arose from a read error. V and J are TRBV12-3 or TRBV12-4 and TRBJ2-7, with a possible D match to TRBD1 (5 bases). With 6 bases removed from V and 1 base from J, the gap between germline ends came to 10 bases. The CDR3 sequence is 13 residues long. CDR3 sequence: CASRSTGSYEQYL. CDR3 nucleotides: TGTGCCAGCAGATCCACAGGATCCTACGAGCAGTACCTC.

This clonotype has a handful of counts. This chain uses TRBV7-9 with TRBJ2-7; D is unclear. V was cut by 7 bases and J by 0 bases, with 16 bases left in between. Germline V gene data show CDR1 as SEHNR and CDR2 as FQNEAQ (reference sequence). The CDR3 contains 15 residues. The CDR3 nucleotides are TGTGCCAGCACGCCCCCGCCTGAGCACTCCTACGAGCAGTACTTC. Translated, it gives CASTPPPEHSYEQYF.

The chain recombines TRBV4-1 with TRBJ1-5; 9 bases are a match to TRBD1. CDR3 size: 15 residues. Germline CDR1 is MGHRA and CDR2 is YSYEKL. The V segment lost 1 base and the J segment 5 bases; nucleotides outside the gene matches: 3. The CDR3 DNA follows: TGCGCCAGCAGCCAAGGGGACAGGGAGTATCAGCCCCAGCATTTT. It yields the protein CASSQGDREYQPQHF.

In the case of this clonotype: At one of its ends the junction is not consistent with the germline gene, which may arise from a read error. The V gene is TRBV6-5, the J gene TRBJ2-1; no clear D gene. Germline lookup yields CDR1 MNHEY and CDR2 SVGAGI. This CDR3 has 15 amino acids. The CDR3 nucleotides are TGTGCCAGCAGATACTCTAGAGCTCCTTACAATGAGCAGTTCTTC. Translating it yields CASRYSRAPYNEQFF.

The rearrangement uses TRBV7-3 and TRBJ2-1; D gene unclear. The germline V gene has CDR1 SGHTA and CDR2 FQGTGA. The CDR3 sequence is 15 residues long. V shed 2 bases and J shed 0 bases, with 8 bases lying between them. CDR3 DNA sequence: TGTGCCAGCAGCTTAGAAGCCAGCTCCTACAATGAGCAGTTCTTC. Translation: CASSLEASSYNEQFF.

The chain uses TRBV6-5 and TRBJ2-5; 11 positions match TRBD1. The CDR3 length is 15 residues. V lost 6 bases to trimming and J lost 5 bases; unmatched junction nucleotides: 8. Germline loops: CDR1 MNHEY, CDR2 SVGAGI. The CDR3 sequence: CASRIWTGGKETQYF. In DNA, the CDR3 is TGTGCCAGCAGAATTTGGACAGGGGGCAAGGAGACCCAGTACTTC.

This clonotype was counted between two and nine times. V and J are TRBV6-6 and TRBJ2-1, with TRBD2 identical over 9 bases. The ends lost 5 bases at V and 3 bases at J; junction bases unmatched: 8. CDR3 length equals 16 residues. In germline, CDR1 is MNHNY, CDR2 SVGAGI (reference sequence). The CDR3 is CASSPLAGLGYNEQFF. CDR3 bases: TGTGCCAGCAGTCCCCTAGCGGGATTAGGCTACAATGAGCAGTTCTTC.

The chain joins TRBV6-1 to TRBJ1-1; 9 positions match TRBD1. CDR1 and CDR2 (germline): MNHNS, SASEGT. Germline trimming cut 3 bases from V and 0 bases from J; bases unmatched to any gene: 8. The CDR3 sequence is 17 residues long. Here the CDR3 reads CASSEDRGDPMNTEAFF. DNA of the CDR3: TGTGCCAGCAGTGAGGACAGGGGTGACCCTATGAACACTGAAGCTTTCTTT.

The genes are TRBV12-3 or TRBV12-4 and TRBJ1-5; D call uncertain. Trimming removed 3 bases from V and 4 bases from J, with 7 bases in between. The CDR3 is made up of 13 amino acids. The CDR3 DNA reads TGTGCCAGCAGTTTGGTAGGGAATCAGCCCCAGCATTTT. Amino acids: CASSLVGNQPQHF.

This clonotype has a handful of counts. The rearrangement links TRBV4-1 to TRBJ1-6; D is unresolved. V gave up 0 bases and J gave up 0 bases, with 18 bases separating them. The germline CDR1 and CDR2 sequences are MGHRA and YSYEKL. This CDR3 is 20 amino acids long. The CDR3 loop reads CASSQDAALWGDSYNSPLHF. CDR3 sequence (DNA): TGCGCCAGCAGCCAAGACGCTGCGCTCTGGGGAGACTCCTATAATTCACCCCTCCACTTT.

This chain uses TRBV12-3 or TRBV12-4 with TRBJ1-2; D may be TRBD1 (5 bases). This CDR3 spans 15 amino acids. The V end was cut by 6 bases, the J end by 1 base, with 15 bases between. CDR3 protein: CASSPSPRDNYGYTF. CDR3 DNA: TGTGCCAGCAGCCCAAGTCCCAGGGATAACTATGGCTACACCTTC.

The sample holds a few counts of this clonotype. The chain combines TRBV6-5 with TRBJ2-1, with a possible D match to TRBD1 (5 bases). Trimming pared 2 bases from V and 7 bases from J, leaving 12 bases between. In germline, CDR1 is MNHEY, CDR2 SVGAGI. The CDR3 runs to 14 residues. For the CDR3, the DNA is TGTGCCAGCAGTTACCGTTATGGGGCAAATGAGCAGTTCTTC. Translated: CASSYRYGANEQFF.

The V call is TRBV7-6, the J call TRBJ2-1; unclear D gene. The V gene's germline CDR1 is SGHVS and CDR2 FNYEAQ. This CDR3 contains 15 residues. Trimming cost V 0 bases and J 4 bases, with 10 bases left between them. Here the CDR3 reads CASSLAQGNYNEQFF. CDR3 DNA sequence: TGTGCCAGCAGCTTAGCCCAAGGGAATTACAATGAGCAGTTCTTC.

This clonotype turned up a few times. The chain uses TRBV20-1 and TRBJ2-7, with 12 bases fitting TRBD2. Germline V gene lookup returns CDR1 DFQATT and CDR2 SNEGSKA (reference sequence). The CDR3 spans 16 residues. The V and J ends lost 3 bases and 1 base, in that order; junction bases with no gene match: 7. Written as DNA, the CDR3 is TGCAGTGCTAGCGGTCGGACTAGCGGGAATTCCTACGAGCAGTACTTC. It codes for CSASGRTSGNSYEQYF.

As regards this clonotype: Relative to the germline gene, one junction end is altered; a read error may explain this. This chain joins TRBV27 and TRBJ1-5; D possibly corresponds to TRBD1 (5 bases). The length of the CDR3 is 15 residues. Germline loops: CDR1 MNHEY, CDR2 SMNVEV (reference sequence). CDR3 protein: CASSQGTFSNQLQHF. CDR3 DNA sequence: TGTGCCAGCAGCCAGGGCACATTTAGCAATCAGCTCCAGCATTTT.